This T cell receptor (beta chain) was obtained from a study of cytomegalovirus exposure and HLA in healthy donors. Study-wide results and limits: Most TCR sequences were uncommon, yet certain public TCRs appeared in many donors.

Per germline, CDR1 ENHRY and CDR2 SYGVKD. The CDR3 runs 14 residues. V lost 8 bases and J lost 5; bases outside the gene matches: 11. Sequencing was performed with immunoSEQ multiplex PCR; in TCRdb, only in-frame clones are kept and a portion is missing. This table has under 300,000 clones, roughly 85% appearing once. Remarks on this clone: The antigen is unknown.

This rearrangement joins TRBV10-3 to TRBJ1-2, with TRBD1 matching 7 bases. The sequenced material came from PBMCs. This clonotype was obtained from a woman under 30 in good health and CMV-seronegative. As DNA, the CDR3 is TGTGCCATCTCAGGACAGGCGGAGATTTATGGCTACACCTTC. It is translated as CAISGQAEIYGYTF.